This TCR beta chain was observed in a study of T-cell memory formation after mild COVID-19. Whole-study findings and limits: Certain responding clones were present in pre-infection memory, suggesting participation of cross-reactive memory.

The ends lost 5 bases at V and 3 bases at J; junction bases unmatched: 8. The CDR3 has 15 residues. CDR1 MNHEY and CDR2 SVGAGI come from the germline V gene. Amplification by 5'RACE using constant-segment primers produced TCR alpha and TCR beta cDNA libraries that carried sample barcodes and UMIs. In TCRdb, the 5' RACE reads were re-called with MiXCR into one record per CDR3 protein. The sample includes around 340,000 distinct CDR3 sequences, around a fifth of them seen just once. This clonotype was seen more than once but under ten times. Its specificity is unknown. Sequencing used PBMCs or a T cell subset sorted from them (not recorded which). The source is an adult woman who had mild COVID-19 (a few samples of this study predate the infection). Cell type and time point are not known. The chain employs TRBV6-5 and TRBJ2-7; TRBD1 matches 9 bases. This CDR3 reads CASSTGTGYGYEQYF. In DNA form, the CDR3 reads TGTGCCAGCAGTACCGGGACAGGGTACGGCTACGAGCAGTACTTC.